This T cell receptor beta chain came from a study of CXCR3-negative and CXCR3-positive naive CD8 T cells. Overall study results and limits: Diversity in memory CD8+ cells fell much lower than the comparably high levels seen in both naive subsets.

Germline values: CDR1 SEHNR, CDR2 FQNEAQ (reference sequence). The CDR3 is 16 residues long. The authors prepared UMI-labeled TRB cDNA libraries by 5' RACE. TCRdb re-analyzed the 5' RACE reads; it lists each CDR3 protein once, without DNA. The table for this sample gives more than 20,000 distinct CDR3 sequences. On this clonotype itself: Antigen specificity is unknown.

The sample taken for sequencing was naive CXCR3- CD8+ T cells from blood. Subset specified: CD45RO-CCR7+CD27+CD95- naive CD8+ T cells lacking CXCR3 (TNR3-). This sequence was found in a human donor in good health. Some clones in this sample may be carry-over from other donors' samples. The chain joins TRBV7-9 to TRBJ2-7; TCRdb's D gene call, TRBD1, goes unchecked for lack of DNA. The CDR3 reads CASSLDGGSRGNEQYF. The whole variable domain, remainder taken from reference TRBV7-9 and TRBJ2-7, is DTGVSQNPRHKITKRGQNVTFRCDPISEHNRLYWYRQTLGQGPEFLTYFQNEAQLEKSRLLSDRFSAERPKGSFSTLEIQRTEQGDSAMYLCASSLDGGSRGNEQYFGPGTRLTVT.